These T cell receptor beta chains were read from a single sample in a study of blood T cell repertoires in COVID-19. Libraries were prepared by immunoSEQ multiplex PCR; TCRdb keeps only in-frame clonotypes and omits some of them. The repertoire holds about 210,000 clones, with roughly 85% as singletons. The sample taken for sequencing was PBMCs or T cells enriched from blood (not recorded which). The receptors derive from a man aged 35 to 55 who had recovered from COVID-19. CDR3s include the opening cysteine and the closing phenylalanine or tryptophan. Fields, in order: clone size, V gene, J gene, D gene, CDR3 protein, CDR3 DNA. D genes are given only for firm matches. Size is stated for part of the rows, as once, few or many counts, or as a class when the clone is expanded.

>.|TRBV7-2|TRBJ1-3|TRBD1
CASSSDRAGNTIYF
TGTGCCAGCAGCTCGGACAGGGCTGGAAACACCATATATTTT
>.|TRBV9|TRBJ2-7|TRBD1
CASSVAMGQGQHEQYF
TGTGCCAGCAGCGTAGCGATGGGACAGGGACAACACGAGCAGTACTTC
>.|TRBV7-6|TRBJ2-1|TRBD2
CASSLDYYRRGENEQFF
TGTGCCAGCAGCTTAGACTACTACCGGCGGGGGGAGAATGAGCAGTTCTTC
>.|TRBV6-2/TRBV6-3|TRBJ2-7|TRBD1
CASSKAGTGTYEQYF
TGTGCCAGCAGTAAGGCCGGGACAGGGACGTACGAGCAGTACTTC
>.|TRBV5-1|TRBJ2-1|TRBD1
CASSPGQGRSSSKGSEQFF
TGCGCCAGCAGCCCGGGACAGGGACGATCCTCCTCCAAAGGGAGTGAGCAGTTCTTC
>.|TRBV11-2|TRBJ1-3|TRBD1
CASSLAGGPGNTIYF
TGTGCCAGCAGCTTAGCAGGGGGCCCCGGAAACACCATATATTTT
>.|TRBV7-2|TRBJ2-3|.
CASSVRRGTQYF
TGTGCCAGCAGCGTCCGGCGGGGAACGCAGTATTTT
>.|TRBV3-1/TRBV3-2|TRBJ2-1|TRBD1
CASSPTGTGGYNEQFF
TGTGCCAGCAGCCCAACCGGGACAGGGGGCTACAATGAGCAGTTCTTC
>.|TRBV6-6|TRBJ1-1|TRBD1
CASSLLQGAGGPEAFF
TGTGCCAGCAGTTTACTACAGGGGGCCGGGGGTCCTGAAGCTTTCTTT
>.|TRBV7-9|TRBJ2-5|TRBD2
CASSPVGGTETQYF
TGTGCCAGCAGTCCCGTGGGAGGGACAGAGACCCAGTACTTC
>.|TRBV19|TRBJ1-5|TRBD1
CASSISGTGGPSNQPQHF
TGTGCCAGTAGTATCTCCGGGACAGGTGGACCTAGCAATCAGCCCCAGCATTTT
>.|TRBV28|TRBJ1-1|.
CASSSLPPTNTEAFF
TGTGCCAGCAGTTCCCTCCCCCCTACGAACACTGAAGCTTTCTTT
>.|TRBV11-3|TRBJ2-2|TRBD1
CASSLQGQGLVGELFF
TGTGCCAGCAGCTTACAGGGACAGGGCCTAGTAGGAGAGCTGTTTTTT
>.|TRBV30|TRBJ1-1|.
CAWSVTRNTEAFF
TGTGCCTGGAGTGTCACAAGGAACACTGAAGCTTTCTTT
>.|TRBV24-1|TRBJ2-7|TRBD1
CATVRDRGKYEQYF
TGTGCCACCGTCCGGGACAGGGGAAAATACGAGCAGTACTTC
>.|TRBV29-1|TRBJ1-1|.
CSVETQVMNTEAFF
TGCAGCGTTGAAACCCAGGTGATGAACACTGAAGCTTTCTTT
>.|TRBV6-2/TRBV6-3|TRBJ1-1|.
CASSSVLGGWNTEAFF
TGTGCCAGCAGCAGCGTGCTAGGGGGATGGAACACTGAAGCTTTCTTT
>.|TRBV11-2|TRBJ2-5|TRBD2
CASSLVGTSGRGTRETQYF
TGTGCCAGCAGCTTAGTAGGGACTAGCGGGAGAGGGACAAGAGAGACCCAGTACTTC
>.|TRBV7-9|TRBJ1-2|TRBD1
CASSSNRGRGSSLGYTF
TGTGCCAGCAGCTCTAACAGGGGGCGAGGTAGCTCCCTTGGCTACACCTTC
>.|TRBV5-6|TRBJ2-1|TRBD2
CASFGGGRAAEQFF
TGTGCCAGCTTCGGGGGCGGGAGGGCGGCTGAGCAGTTCTTC
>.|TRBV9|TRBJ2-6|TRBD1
CASSLGQGASGANVLTF
TGTGCCAGCAGCCTCGGACAGGGGGCTTCCGGGGCCAACGTCCTGACTTTC
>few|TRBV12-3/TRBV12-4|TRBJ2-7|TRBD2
CASSGLAMEQYF
TGTGCCAGCAGCGGACTAGCCATGGAGCAGTACTTC
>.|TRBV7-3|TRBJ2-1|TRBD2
CASSSIAGDTEQFF
TGTGCCAGCAGCTCGATAGCGGGAGATACTGAGCAGTTCTTC
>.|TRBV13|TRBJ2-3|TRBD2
CASSLRLAGVDTQYF
TGTGCCAGCAGCTTACGACTAGCGGGAGTGGATACGCAGTATTTT
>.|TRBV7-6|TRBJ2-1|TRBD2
CASSLTPGLADLYNEQFF
TGTGCCAGCAGCCTAACGCCGGGACTAGCGGACCTCTACAATGAGCAGTTCTTC
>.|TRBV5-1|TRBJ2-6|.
CASSSTVSGANVLTF
TGCGCCAGCAGCTCAACAGTATCTGGGGCCAACGTCCTGACTTTC
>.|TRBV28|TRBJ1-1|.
CASSFRGMNTEAFF
TGTGCCAGCAGTTTTAGGGGCATGAACACTGAAGCTTTCTTT
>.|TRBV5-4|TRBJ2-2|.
CASSLGITGTGELFF
TGTGCCAGCAGCTTGGGGATTACGGGCACCGGGGAGCTGTTTTTT
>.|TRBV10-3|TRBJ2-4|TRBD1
CASKPGTGTFESQYF
TGTGCCTCCAAGCCCGGGACAGGGACATTCGAGAGTCAGTACTTC
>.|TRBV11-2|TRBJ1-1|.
CASSLAGGRAEAFF
TGTGCCAGCAGCTTAGCGGGGGGGCGCGCTGAAGCTTTCTTT
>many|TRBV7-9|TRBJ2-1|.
CASSLLGSYNEQFF
TGTGCCAGCAGCCTCCTAGGCTCCTACAATGAGCAGTTCTTC
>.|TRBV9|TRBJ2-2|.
CASSVGVSGELFF
TGTGCCAGCAGCGTAGGCGTTTCCGGGGAGCTGTTTTTT
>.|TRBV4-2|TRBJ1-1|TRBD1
CASSQDGQGGYTEAFF
TGTGCCAGCAGCCAAGATGGACAGGGAGGTTACACTGAAGCTTTCTTT
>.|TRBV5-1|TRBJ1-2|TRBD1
CASSPKDRAVDGYTF
TGCGCCAGCAGCCCGAAGGACAGGGCGGTAGATGGCTACACCTTC
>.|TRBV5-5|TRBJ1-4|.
CASSHIPSNEKLFF
TGTGCCAGCAGTCACATCCCCTCGAATGAAAAACTGTTTTTT
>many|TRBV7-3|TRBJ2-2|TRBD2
CASQTSGSGKYPGELFF
TGTGCCAGCCAGACTAGCGGGAGCGGAAAGTATCCCGGGGAGCTGTTTTTT
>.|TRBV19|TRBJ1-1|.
CASSMQGASNTEAFF
TGTGCCAGTAGTATGCAAGGGGCTTCGAACACTGAAGCTTTCTTT
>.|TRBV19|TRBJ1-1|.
CASSKAWGRTEAFF
TGTGCCAGTAGTAAGGCTTGGGGGCGAACTGAAGCTTTCTTT
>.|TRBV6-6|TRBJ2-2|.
CASSRKGGGTSTGELFF
TGTGCCAGCAGTCGTAAAGGAGGGGGCACGAGCACCGGGGAGCTGTTTTTT
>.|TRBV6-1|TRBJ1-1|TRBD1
CASSEAGQNEAFF
TGTGCCAGCAGTGAAGCGGGACAGAATGAAGCTTTCTTT
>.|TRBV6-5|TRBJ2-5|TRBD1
CASRMTGGAETQYF
TGTGCCAGCAGAATGACAGGGGGCGCAGAGACCCAGTACTTC
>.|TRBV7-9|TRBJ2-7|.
CASSLRPYEQYF
TGTGCCAGCAGCTTACGTCCCTACGAGCAGTACTTC
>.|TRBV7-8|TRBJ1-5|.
CASSPDPTGNQPQHF
TGTGCCAGCAGCCCGGATCCGACAGGAAATCAGCCCCAGCATTTT
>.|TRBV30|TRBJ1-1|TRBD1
CAWRVRDRAMNTEAFF
TGTGCCTGGAGGGTCCGGGACAGGGCTATGAACACTGAAGCTTTCTTT
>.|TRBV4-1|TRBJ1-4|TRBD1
CASSQRRGQEDEKLFF
TGCGCCAGCAGCCAAAGGCGGGGACAGGAGGATGAAAAACTGTTTTTT
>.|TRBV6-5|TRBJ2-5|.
CASKEGRETQYF
TGTGCCAGCAAGGAGGGGAGGGAGACCCAGTACTTC
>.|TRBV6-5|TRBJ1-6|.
CASSLTSGSPLHF
TGTGCCAGCAGTTTAACATCAGGATCACCCCTCCACTTT
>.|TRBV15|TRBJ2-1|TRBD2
CATSSSGITSYNEQFF
TGTGCCACCAGTAGCAGCGGGATAACCTCCTACAATGAGCAGTTCTTC
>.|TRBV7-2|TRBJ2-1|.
CASSPRVGDPTYNEQFF
TGTGCCAGCAGCCCCCGCGTCGGAGACCCTACCTACAATGAGCAGTTCTTC
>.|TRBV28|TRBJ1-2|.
CASSLSAGNYGYTF
TGTGCCAGCAGTTTATCCGCGGGTAACTATGGCTACACCTTC
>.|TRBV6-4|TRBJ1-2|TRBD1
CASSDPDRVNHGYTF
TGTGCCAGCAGTGACCCCGACAGGGTTAACCATGGCTACACCTTC
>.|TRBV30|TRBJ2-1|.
CAWSVGLVGYEQFF
TGTGCCTGGAGTGTGGGTCTAGTTGGCTATGAGCAGTTCTTC
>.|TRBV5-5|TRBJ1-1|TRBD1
CASSLIVSGGTEAFF
TGTGCCAGCAGCTTGATAGTGTCAGGGGGCACTGAAGCTTTCTTT
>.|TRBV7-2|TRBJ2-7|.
CASSSQGRWNF
TGTGCCAGCAGCTCTCAGGGTAGGTGGAACTTC
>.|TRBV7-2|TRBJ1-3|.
CASSLEEFSGNTIYF
TGTGCCAGCAGCTTAGAGGAGTTCTCTGGAAACACCATATATTTT